This TCR beta chain derives from a study of PD-1 blockade in classical Hodgkin lymphoma. Whole-study findings and limits: Significant TCR diversity gains by C4D1 occurred in CD4+ but not CD8+ cells. Newly diagnosed patients were reported to exhibit reduced baseline TCR diversity relative to healthy donors.

Measured with immunoSEQ multiplex PCR; TCRdb has only the in-frame clones, and not every one. In the table there are roughly 50,000 clones, around 90% of which are singletons. On this clone: Antigen specificity is unknown.

This CDR3 has 13 residues. The J segment lost 5 bases and the V segment lost 7 bases, leaving 3 bases of the junction unmatched. From germline, CDR1 is SNHLY and CDR2 FYNNEI. Time point reported: cycle 4 day 1 (C4D1), after 5 to 7 weeks of nivolumab. Each of the patients experienced relapse following autologous stem cell transplantation, and their brentuximab vedotin exposure differed. Classification of best responses gave complete response, partial response or progressive disease. The chain is built from TRBV2 and TRBJ2-1; 9 nucleotides line up with TRBD1. The source material was peripheral blood mononuclear cells (PBMCs), sampled before the fourth cycle of nivolumab. This receptor was taken from a human donor with classical Hodgkin lymphoma. The DNA of the CDR3 is TGTGCCAGCAAGGGACAGGGTGACAATGAGCAGTTCTTC. Translated: CASKGQGDNEQFF.